Listed below are T cell receptor beta chains from one sample, sequenced in a study of cytomegalovirus exposure and HLA in healthy donors. Sequenced by immunoSEQ multiplex PCR; TCRdb stores in-frame clones only, minus some. The sample comprises about 130,000 clones, roughly four fifths of which are singletons, and around 3% rests with the top ten. What was sequenced was PBMCs. These receptors originate from a boy aged 2 to 10 in good health and CMV-seronegative. Both conserved end residues are part of each CDR3. The D gene is left open where the match is weak. Size is stated for part of the rows, as once, few or many counts, or as a class when the clone is expanded.

V: TRBV9; D: TRBD2; J: TRBJ2-1; size: .; CDR3: CASSVGLADHNEQFF; DNA: TGTGCCAGCAGCGTCGGACTAGCGGACCACAATGAGCAGTTCTTC
V: TRBV19; D: TRBD2; J: TRBJ2-1; size: .; CDR3: CASRGLAGDVNEQFF; DNA: TGTGCCAGTAGGGGACTAGCAGGAGACGTGAATGAGCAGTTCTTC
V: TRBV27; D: TRBD1; J: TRBJ2-1; size: few; CDR3: CASSRGTGDRYEQFF; DNA: TGTGCCAGCAGTCGTGGGACAGGGGATAGGTATGAGCAGTTCTTC
V: TRBV19; D: TRBD1; J: TRBJ1-1; size: .; CDR3: CASRAGTGSREAFF; DNA: TGTGCCAGTAGGGCCGGGACAGGGTCCCGTGAAGCTTTCTTT
V: TRBV5-4; D: .; J: TRBJ2-1; size: .; CDR3: CASSLLGAVRDEQFF; DNA: TGTGCCAGCAGCCTCCTCGGAGCGGTCAGAGATGAGCAGTTCTTC
V: TRBV30; D: .; J: TRBJ1-6; size: .; CDR3: CAWSSQESSYNSPLHF; DNA: TGTGCCTGGAGTTCACAGGAGAGCTCCTATAATTCACCCCTCCACTTT
V: TRBV10-3; D: .; J: TRBJ2-7; size: .; CDR3: CAIRAVLSYEQYF; DNA: TGTGCCATCAGGGCAGTCCTCTCCTACGAGCAGTACTTC
V: TRBV14; D: .; J: TRBJ2-7; size: .; CDR3: CASSPFMRGRPYEQYF; DNA: TGTGCCAGCAGCCCTTTTATGAGAGGTAGGCCCTACGAGCAGTACTTC
V: TRBV7-6; D: .; J: TRBJ2-7; size: .; CDR3: CASSIGRRDEQYF; DNA: TGTGCCAGCAGCATAGGGAGACGGGACGAGCAGTACTTC
V: TRBV7-2; D: .; J: TRBJ2-3; size: .; CDR3: CASSFLGGAGTDTQYF; DNA: TGTGCCAGCAGCTTCCTGGGCGGGGCGGGCACAGATACGCAGTATTTT
V: TRBV10-3; D: .; J: TRBJ1-1; size: .; CDR3: CAISERPRATEAFF; DNA: TGTGCCATCAGTGAACGGCCGAGGGCCACTGAAGCTTTCTTT
V: TRBV29-1; D: TRBD1; J: TRBJ1-1; size: .; CDR3: CSGTTGQNTEAFF; DNA: TGCAGCGGTACGACAGGGCAGAACACTGAAGCTTTCTTT
V: TRBV30; D: .; J: TRBJ1-4; size: few; CDR3: CAWRSVERLVEKLFF; DNA: TGTGCCTGGAGAAGCGTCGAACGACTGGTTGAAAAACTGTTTTTT
V: TRBV28; D: TRBD2; J: TRBJ2-1; size: .; CDR3: CASSTSGTLSYNEQFF; DNA: TGTGCCAGCAGTACGAGCGGGACTCTCTCCTACAATGAGCAGTTCTTC
V: TRBV6-5; D: TRBD1; J: TRBJ1-1; size: .; CDR3: CASTGQGADTEAFF; DNA: TGTGCCAGCACCGGACAGGGGGCGGACACTGAAGCTTTCTTT
V: TRBV5-1; D: .; J: TRBJ2-5; size: .; CDR3: CASSLRLDSYQETQYF; DNA: TGCGCCAGCAGCTTGCGGTTGGACAGTTACCAAGAGACCCAGTACTTC
V: TRBV7-8; D: TRBD2; J: TRBJ2-3; size: .; CDR3: CASSLTRLASTDTQYF; DNA: TGTGCCAGCAGCTTAACAAGACTAGCGAGCACAGATACGCAGTATTTT
V: TRBV5-1; D: TRBD1; J: TRBJ1-4; size: .; CDR3: CASSATGQGREKLFF; DNA: TGCGCCAGCAGCGCGACAGGACAGGGTAGGGAAAAACTGTTTTTT
V: TRBV7-9; D: TRBD2; J: TRBJ2-3; size: .; CDR3: CASSPSGGAPDTQYF; DNA: TGTGCCAGCAGCCCTAGCGGGGGGGCCCCAGATACGCAGTATTTT
V: TRBV18; D: .; J: TRBJ1-1; size: .; CDR3: CASSPGGRTEAFF; DNA: TGTGCCAGCTCACCCGGGGGACGAACTGAAGCTTTCTTT
V: TRBV27; D: .; J: TRBJ1-6; size: .; CDR3: CASSLIAGFPINSPLHF; DNA: TGTGCCAGCAGTTTAATCGCAGGGTTCCCAATAAATTCACCCCTCCACTTT
V: TRBV6-6; D: .; J: TRBJ2-7; size: .; CDR3: CASSWTPGESYEQYF; DNA: TGTGCCAGCAGTTGGACACCCGGAGAGTCCTACGAGCAGTACTTC